The subject of this entry is one T cell receptor beta chain. The CDR3 is 19 residues long. The data were taken from a study of blood T cell repertoires in COVID-19. Recruitment covered about two dozen US areas and drew participants whose ages spanned roughly 18 to 90 years. In the original analysis: Using reference gene primer amplification, nucleated cell counts were estimated. The method was immunoSEQ multiplex PCR; TCRdb's version includes in-frame clones alone and lacks a portion of them. That table furnishes V, J and clone size, whereas the DNA furnished D and trimming. The table shows about 260,000 clones, with approximately 90% occurring only once.

This TCR derives from a man aged 35-49 years who had been exposed to COVID-19. Sequencing was performed on PBMCs or T cells enriched from blood (not recorded which). This chain connects TRBV21-1 to TRBJ1-5. TRBV21-1 has pseudogene status. The CDR3 reads CASSKLSPPGGCSNQPQHF. Written as DNA, the CDR3 is TGTGCCAGCAGCAAGTTATCCCCCCCGGGGGGCTGTAGCAATCAGCCCCAGCATTTT.